Presented here are 19 T cell receptor beta chains from one specimen sequenced in a study of OX40 agonist ivuxolimab in advanced cancers. The data were produced by immunoSEQ multiplex PCR, yet TCRdb's version contains in-frame clones alone and is incomplete. The repertoire consists of tens of thousands of clones, with approximately 80% occurring once and the leading ten covering 5.5%. This specimen was CD4+ or CD8+ T cells sorted from blood, taken in a trial of the OX40 agonist ivuxolimab. Receptors were obtained from an adult with an advanced solid tumor such as melanoma, head and neck, liver or kidney cancer.

The chain is built from TRBV28 and TRBJ2-7, with 7 positions matching TRBD1. The ends lost 7 bases at V and 3 bases at J; junction bases unmatched: 6. The CDR3 spans 13 residues. Germline loops: CDR1 MDHEN, CDR2 SYDVKM. The CDR3 reads CASIDRASYEQYF. In DNA form, the CDR3 reads TGTGCCAGCATCGACAGGGCCAGCTACGAGCAGTACTTC.

The chain couples TRBV27 to TRBJ2-1; a weak D match, TRBD2 (5 bases). Per the germline V gene, CDR1 is MNHEY and CDR2 is SMNVEV (reference sequence). V gave up 6 bases and J gave up 1 base, with 16 bases separating them. This CDR3 spans 16 amino acids. The CDR3 sequence is CASSRDLANSYNEQFF. Written as DNA, the CDR3 is TGTGCCAGCAGCCGGGATCTAGCAAATTCCTACAATGAGCAGTTCTTC.

This clone turned up a few times. J is TRBJ2-7 and V is TRBV21-1; the DNA was not used to check the table's D call, TRBD1. TRBV21-1 is a listed pseudogene. The CDR3 length is 11 residues. The CDR3 region has the DNA TGTGCCAGCAGCAGGACAGCGTCCGGGTACTTC. Residues: CASSRTASGYF.

This clone was counted once. This sequence joins TRBV19 and TRBJ2-1, with 8 bases identical to TRBD1. The V and J ends lost 4 bases and 1 base, in that order; junction bases with no gene match: 6. The CDR3 length is 16 residues. Germline values: CDR1 LNHDA, CDR2 SQIVND (reference sequence). DNA of the CDR3: TGTGCCAGTAGTAGAACGACAGGGGATTCCTACAATGAGCAGTTCTTC. Protein product: CASSRTTGDSYNEQFF.

The chain combines TRBV7-9 with TRBJ2-1, with 8 bases aligning to TRBD2. V was clipped by 4 bases and J by 4 bases; unmatched bases: 9. The CDR3 extends over 16 amino acids. Germline V gives CDR1 SEHNR, CDR2 FQNEAQ (reference sequence). DNA for the CDR3: TGTGCCAGCAGCTCCGCAGGACTAGCAGTTTACAATGAGCAGTTCTTC. Translation gives CASSSAGLAVYNEQFF.

The rearrangement uses TRBV7-2 and TRBJ2-5, with D perhaps TRBD2 (7 bases). The germline CDR1 and CDR2 sequences are SGHTA and FQGNSA. CDR3 size: 16 residues. Trimming removed 0 bases from V and 4 bases from J, with 15 bases in between. In nucleotides, the CDR3 is TGTGCCAGCAGCTTAGCGGGGGGGCAACTTACAGAGACCCAGTACTTC. Its translation is CASSLAGGQLTETQYF. The full variable domain, rest sourced from reference TRBV7-2 and TRBJ2-5, is GAGVSQSPSNKVTEKGKDVELRCDPISGHTALYWYRQSLGQGLEFLIYFQGNSAPDKSGLPSDRFSAERTGGSVSTLTIQRTQQEDSAVYLCASSLAGGQLTETQYFGPGTRLLVL.

The V gene is TRBV2, the J gene TRBJ2-5; D unresolved. The ends were cut back, 3 bases at V and 1 base at J, with 21 bases in the middle. Germline lookup yields CDR1 SNHLY and CDR2 FYNNEI. This CDR3 region has 18 residues. CDR3 sequence: CASSDSLRTLGPQETQYF. The CDR3 nucleotides are TGTGCCAGCAGTGATTCTCTAAGGACCCTCGGGCCCCAAGAGACCCAGTACTTC.

The genes are TRBV28 and TRBJ1-5; the D gene is possibly TRBD1 (6 bases). V lost 5 bases and J lost 2, with 16 bases in between. This CDR3 region has 16 residues. Germline assignment: CDR1 MDHEN and CDR2 SYDVKM. The CDR3 DNA is TGTGCCAGCAGTCATGACAAGGGGGTGGGCAATCAGCCCCAGCATTTT. Encoded protein: CASSHDKGVGNQPQHF.

This sequence joins TRBV18 and TRBJ1-1; D is uncertain. Trimming removed 3 bases at V and 5 bases at J, with 16 bases between. The germline CDR1 and CDR2 sequences are KGHSH and LQKENI. CDR3 size: 15 residues. CDR3 amino acids: CASSPSFRGGTEAFF. In DNA form, the CDR3 reads TGTGCCAGCTCACCGTCTTTCCGGGGTGGGACTGAAGCTTTCTTT.

The chain combines TRBV7-9 with TRBJ1-3, with D unclear. Germline V gene sequence: CDR1 SEHNR, CDR2 FQNEAQ (reference sequence). V was clipped by 1 base and J by 1 base, with 14 bases between them. CDR3 length: 17 amino acids. The CDR3 here is CASSLDVEVLSGNTIYF. The CDR3 DNA sequence: TGTGCCAGCAGCTTAGACGTTGAGGTGCTATCTGGAAACACCATATATTTT.

CDR3 amino acids: CASSPSPGGGMVSPLHF. The CDR3 bases are TGTGCCAGCAGCCCTTCCCCCGGAGGGGGGATGGTTTCACCCCTCCACTTT. J is TRBJ1-6 and V is TRBV4-2, with D perhaps matching TRBD1 (6 bases). The CDR3 contains 17 residues. CDR1 is LGHNA, CDR2 YNFKEQ, per germline. V lost 4 bases, J lost 9 bases, and 22 bases lay in between.

The chain recombines TRBV11-2 with TRBJ2-7, with D unclear. Germline assignment: CDR1 SGHAT and CDR2 FQNNGV. The ends were cut back, 1 base at V and 0 bases at J, with 10 bases in the middle. The CDR3 is 15 residues long. The DNA for the CDR3 is TGTGCCAGCAGCTTAGGGCCAGGCAGCTCCTACGAGCAGTACTTC. This sequence encodes CASSLGPGSSYEQYF.

The chain has TRBV2 and TRBJ1-2, with D possibly TRBD1 on 6 matching bases. The CDR3 is 14 residues long. V was shortened by 2 bases and J by 5 bases, with 12 bases between the two germline ends. Germline CDR1 is SNHLY and CDR2 is FYNNEI. CDR3 region: CASSETGGAYGYTF. CDR3 nucleotide sequence: TGTGCCAGCAGTGAAACGGGGGGGGCTTATGGCTACACCTTC.

The CDR3 DNA sequence: TGTGCCAGCAGCTTAGATTGGTGGGAACTAGCGGGAGACAAAAACATTCAGTACTTC. Amino acid sequence: CASSLDWWELAGDKNIQYF. The V gene is TRBV11-2, the J gene TRBJ2-4, with TRBD2 matching 11 bases. The germline gives CDR1 SGHAT, CDR2 FQNNGV. The CDR3 is 19 amino acids. Trimming cost V 0 bases and J 3 bases; bases outside gene matches: 10.

This chain connects TRBV5-1 to TRBJ2-2; either TRBD1 or TRBD2 may fit D (5 bases each). Deletions cut 4 bases from V and 5 bases from J, with 12 bases between. This CDR3 region has 14 residues. CDR1 is SGHRS and CDR2 is YFSETQ in the germline V gene. Here the CDR3 reads CASSPGTETGELFF. CDR3 DNA sequence: TGCGCCAGCAGCCCCGGGACGGAGACCGGGGAGCTGTTTTTT.

To note about this clone: The sample has other DNA sequences that encode this CDR3 too. The rearrangement links TRBV7-2 to TRBJ1-5; weak D call: TRBD1 (5 bases). The CDR3 sequence is 14 residues long. Trimming cost V 1 base and J 7 bases, with 11 bases left between them. Per germline, CDR1 SGHTA and CDR2 FQGNSA. The CDR3 sequence: CASSLGGSSQPQHF. CDR3 nucleotides: TGTGCCAGCAGCTTAGGGGGCAGTAGCCAGCCCCAGCATTTT.

Here the CDR3 reads CASSLKQGREAFF. The CDR3 nucleotides read TGTGCCAGCTCACTCAAACAGGGTAGAGAAGCTTTCTTT. The V gene is TRBV18, the J gene TRBJ1-1, with D perhaps TRBD1 (6 bases). This CDR3 region has 13 residues. The germline V gene encodes CDR1 KGHSH and CDR2 LQKENI. Between the trimmed V and J ends, which lost 4 bases and 8 bases, there was a span of 14 bases.

The chain has TRBV4-3 and TRBJ1-4; D possibly corresponds to TRBD1 (6 bases). The V gene lost 2 bases and the J gene lost 7 bases, with 20 bases spanning the gap. This CDR3 is 17 amino acids long. Germline assignment: CDR1 LGHNA and CDR2 YSLEER. The CDR3 sequence: CASSQRGAAGQGEKLFF. The CDR3 DNA sequence: TGCGCCAGCAGCCAAAGGGGGGCCGCGGGGCAGGGTGAAAAACTGTTTTTT.

The gene calls are TRBV29-1 and TRBJ1-2; 9 bases align to TRBD1. Germline CDR1 and CDR2: SQVTM and ANQGSEA. This CDR3 is built from 12 residues. V dropped 4 bases and J dropped 5; count of bases not matched to a gene: 2. This CDR3 is CSVAGTGYGYTF. In nucleotides, the CDR3 is TGCAGCGTTGCCGGGACAGGGTATGGCTACACCTTC.